This TCR beta chain was sequenced in a study of vaccination and CD4 T cells after COVID-19. For the study at large: Overlapping spike peptides served as the stimulus for the cells. These peptides came from SARS-CoV-2 and from the common cold coronaviruses HCoV-NL63, HCoV-OC43 and HCoV-229E. Study-level findings and limits: SARS-CoV-2-reactive clonotype medians increased from around 20 to 38, not significantly. Analysis covered relatively few convalescent patients and lacked any early post-infection timepoints.

CDR3 length: 15 amino acids. Per germline, CDR1 KGHDR and CDR2 SFDVKD. J was trimmed by 5 bases and V by 4 bases; bases with no gene match: 4. Noted treatment: approximately 9-day PBMC culture with coronavirus spike peptide pools or control peptides (ViraFEST assay). Oncomine TCR Beta short-read sequencing was applied to DNA from cultured CD4+ T cells. Scientists extracted genomic DNA from CD4+ T cells grown in culture. TCRdb ran MiXCR on the PCR reads and lists one entry per CDR3 protein. The sample records more than 10,000 distinct CDR3 sequences, 60% being singletons. Points on this clonotype: The antigen is unknown.

This chain links TRBV24-1 with TRBJ2-5, with 12 bases matching TRBD2. Sample: CD4+ T cells from blood, cultured in vitro. This sequence originates from a human donor who had recovered from COVID-19. CDR3 in amino acids: CATSETSGSGETQYF. As DNA, the CDR3 is TGTGCCACCAGTGAGACTAGCGGGAGTGGTGAGACCCAGTACTTC.